These 16 T cell receptor beta chains were all obtained from the same sample, sequenced in a study of T-cell reconstitution after alpha-beta-depleted transplantation in children. During its preparation, the TCRbeta library received unique molecular identifiers. TCRdb redid the calling of the PCR reads with MiXCR, one entry per CDR3 protein. This repertoire shows approximately 390,000 distinct CDR3 sequences, roughly a tenth found once; its top ten account for over 4.5%. Sequences were derived from PBMCs from the stem cell graft donor, sampled from the stem cell graft. Receptor source: a human donor who donated a stem cell graft to a child with acute myeloid leukemia.

This chain joins TRBV7-2 and TRBJ1-5; D is uncertain. V was clipped by 5 bases and J by 1 base, with 12 bases between them. CDR1 and CDR2 (germline): SGHTA, FQGNSA. The CDR3 is 15 residues long. The CDR3 here is CASSPTPGSNQPQHF. CDR3 sequence (DNA): TGTGCCAGCAGCCCCACACCCGGGAGCAATCAGCCCCAGCATTTT.

The J gene is TRBJ1-4, the V gene TRBV29-1; 10 bases agree with TRBD1. J gave up 2 bases and V 7 bases, and 7 bases lay outside the gene matches. Per the germline V gene, CDR1 is SQVTM and CDR2 is ANQGSEA. The CDR3 is 15 residues long. CDR3 DNA sequence: TGCAGCGCCTCCGACAGGGGGCTTACTAATGAAAAACTGTTTTTT. Translated: CSASDRGLTNEKLFF.

The rearrangement joins TRBV14 to TRBJ2-3; possibly TRBD1 for D (5 bases). The CDR3 totals 13 residues. Trimming pared 4 bases from V and 4 bases from J, leaving 9 bases between. The germline V gene has CDR1 SGHDN and CDR2 FVKESK. The CDR3 coding sequence is TGTGCCAGCAGCCCCAGGGTCCCAGATACGCAGTATTTT. Protein sequence: CASSPRVPDTQYF. Based on the CDR3 plus reference TRBV14 and TRBJ2-3, the full variable domain is EAGVTQFPSHSVIEKGQTVTLRCDPISGHDNLYWYRRVMGKEIKFLLHFVKESKQDESGMPNNRFLAERTGGTYSTLKVQPAELEDSGVYFCASSPRVPDTQYFGPGTRLTVL.

This clonotype appeared a few times. The chain links TRBV2 to TRBJ2-1; D unclear. V lost 5 bases and J lost 3, with 23 bases in between. CDR3 length: 18 amino acids. Germline V gene sequence: CDR1 SNHLY, CDR2 FYNNEI. The CDR3 loop is CASSTWSVVANNYNEQFF. For the CDR3, the DNA is TGTGCCAGCAGTACATGGTCGGTAGTAGCAAATAACTACAATGAGCAGTTCTTC.

The rearrangement links TRBV3-1 to TRBJ1-6; D is unresolved. Germline values: CDR1 LGHDT, CDR2 YNNKEL (reference sequence). The CDR3 consists of 14 residues. Trimming took 1 base from V and 6 from J, leaving 7 bases between them. This chain's CDR3 is CASSQVLSNSPLHF. The DNA for the CDR3 is TGTGCCAGCAGCCAAGTTCTGAGTAATTCACCCCTCCACTTT.

At least ten counts were recorded for this clonotype. The chain links TRBV5-6 to TRBJ2-5; possible D gene TRBD2, 5 bases. Trimming took off 0 bases at V and 5 bases at J, with 8 bases between the two ends. This CDR3 is built from 13 residues. Germline V gene data show CDR1 as SGHDT and CDR2 as YYEEEE. CDR3 bases: TGTGCCAGCAGCTTGGAGAGGAGGGAGACCCAGTACTTC. Translation gives CASSLERRETQYF.

This clonotype was seen only a few times. The genes are TRBV5-1 and TRBJ2-7, with 8 bases lining up with TRBD1. The CDR3 is 18 amino acids. CDR1 is SGHRS and CDR2 is YFSETQ in the germline V gene. V shed 0 bases, J shed 0 bases, and the junction held 11 bases outside the gene matches. The CDR3 sequence is CASSLEGLTGAISYEQYF. CDR3 DNA: TGCGCCAGCAGCTTGGAGGGACTGACAGGGGCCATCTCCTACGAGCAGTACTTC. Using reference TRBV5-1 and TRBJ2-7 for the parts outside the CDR3, the full variable domain is KAGVTQTPRYLIKTRGQQVTLSCSPISGHRSVSWYQQTPGQGLQFLFEYFSETQRNKGNFPGRFSGRQFSNSRSEMNVSTLELGDSALYLCASSLEGLTGAISYEQYFGPGTRLTVT.

The chain has TRBV7-2 and TRBJ2-1; 10 positions match TRBD2. CDR1 is SGHTA, CDR2 FQGNSA, per germline. With V trimmed by 5 bases and J by 10 bases, 5 bases remained unmatched. This CDR3 comprises 13 residues. This CDR3 is CASSPYSGGEQFF. As DNA, the CDR3 is TGTGCCAGCAGCCCTTATAGCGGGGGGGAGCAGTTCTTC.

This chain uses TRBV12-3 or TRBV12-4 with TRBJ2-1; 9 nucleotides match TRBD1. CDR3 length equals 14 residues. V dropped 1 base and J dropped 9; count of bases not matched to a gene: 4. CDR3 sequence (DNA): TGTGCCAGCAGTTTAGTTACAGGGGGCACTGAGCAGTTCTTC. Translation gives CASSLVTGGTEQFF.

This clonotype was counted ten times or more. The gene calls are TRBV7-3 and TRBJ2-3, with 8 bases aligning to TRBD1. CDR1 SGHTA and CDR2 FQGTGA come from the germline V gene. The junction had 9 bases not matched to a gene; V was cut back by 4 bases and J by 6 bases. This CDR3 is 15 amino acids long. For the CDR3, the DNA is TGTGCCAGCAGCTCCGGGACAGGTCTAGGCGATACGCAGTATTTT. This sequence encodes CASSSGTGLGDTQYF.

This clonotype was detected only a few times. The V gene is TRBV12-3 or TRBV12-4, the J gene TRBJ2-7; 8 nucleotides match TRBD1. This CDR3 is 18 amino acids long. V was clipped by 5 bases and J by 0 bases; unmatched bases: 15. CDR3 bases: TGTGCCAGCAGTCCCGGGACAGGTACTACCGCGAGCTCCTACGAGCAGTACGTC. Translation: CASSPGTGTTASSYEQYV.

This clonotype was observed at least ten times. The chain carries TRBV7-2 and TRBJ2-1; no clear D. Germline CDR1 reads SGHTA; CDR2 reads FQGNSA. V shed 1 base and J shed 7 bases, with 8 bases lying between them. This CDR3 has 13 residues. The CDR3 sequence is CASSLVYLNEQFF. Written as DNA, the CDR3 is TGTGCCAGCAGCTTAGTTTACCTGAATGAGCAGTTCTTC.

This clonotype occurred a few times. V is TRBV10-3 and J is TRBJ1-2; D is unclear. The germline V gene has CDR1 ENHRY and CDR2 SYGVKD. The CDR3 extends over 16 amino acids. Trimming stripped 2 bases from V and 7 bases from J, with 20 bases between. The CDR3 is CAISEPGYGQRAGYTF. CDR3 DNA: TGTGCCATCAGTGAGCCTGGATATGGGCAACGGGCTGGCTACACCTTC.

This clonotype occurred a few times. This chain uses TRBV6-5 with TRBJ2-3; 7 bases line up with TRBD1. CDR1 and CDR2 from the germline V gene are MNHEY and SVGAGI. J was trimmed by 2 bases and V by 2 bases; bases with no gene match: 10. The CDR3 sequence is 17 residues long. The CDR3 bases are TGTGCCAGCAGTTACAACCCCCCGGGACAGTCCACAGATACGCAGTATTTT. It yields the protein CASSYNPPGQSTDTQYF.

This clonotype was detected a few times. J is TRBJ2-1 and V is TRBV12-3 or TRBV12-4; D gene ambiguous. This CDR3 comprises 13 residues. Trimming removed 5 bases at V and 9 bases at J, with 14 bases between. The CDR3 spells CASSPTTIIEQFF. Written as DNA, the CDR3 is TGTGCCAGCAGTCCGACCACTATAATTGAGCAGTTCTTC.

This clonotype was seen a handful of times. V gene TRBV27 combines with J gene TRBJ2-2, with D possibly matching TRBD1 (6 bases). Germline CDR1 reads MNHEY; CDR2 reads SMNVEV (reference sequence). CDR3 length: 15 residues. V lost 3 bases to trimming and J lost 3 bases, with 11 bases between them. The CDR3 DNA reads as TGTGCCAGCAGTTTTTGGGGGCGCGACACCGGGGAGCTGTTTTTT. As protein: CASSFWGRDTGELFF.